These T cell receptor beta chains were read from a single sample in a study of control samples from healthy donors and cancer patients. Clones were sequenced by immunoSEQ multiplex PCR, and TCRdb holds only the in-frame ones, with some missing. This sample yields just over 90,000 clones, of which about 88% are seen a single time; over 0.95% belongs to the top ten. Sequencing used blood. The origin of the receptors is a woman between 50 and 59 years old in good health. The CDR3 runs from the conserved cysteine through the conserved F or W. Each record gives: V gene, J gene, CDR3 protein.

TRBV2	TRBJ2-1	CASSGTSGSTYNEQFF
TRBV7-9	TRBJ2-3	CASSSTTGTPTDTQYF
TRBV27	TRBJ2-1	CASSYLASGSRDEQFF
TRBV19	TRBJ2-1	CASRENNGNEQFF
TRBV18	TRBJ2-5	CASSQGRAALETQYF
TRBV23-1	TRBJ1-4	CASSQSAPGGYLEKLFF
TRBV4-3	TRBJ2-3	CASSTRGATDTQYF
TRBV11-3	TRBJ2-1	CASSLSGGATNEQFF
TRBV5-1	TRBJ1-4	CASSPARVDEKLFF
TRBV7-6	TRBJ2-7	CASSSGEGLADQYF
TRBV6-5	TRBJ2-5	CASSYSTSGRETQYF
TRBV12-3/TRBV12-4	TRBJ2-7	CASSRFYEQYF
TRBV19	TRBJ1-4	CASTPYGDREQEKLFF
TRBV27	TRBJ1-1	CASSLNRANTEAFF
TRBV3-1/TRBV3-2	TRBJ2-7	CASSQGTSSHKQYF
TRBV5-1	TRBJ2-7	CASSLESGSSYEQYF
TRBV2	TRBJ2-5	CASRGQTKETQYF
TRBV5-1	TRBJ1-1	CASSLGGLNTEAFF
TRBV5-1	TRBJ2-5	CASSRDDQETQYF
TRBV6-6	TRBJ2-4	CASSLQAGGLGNIQYF
TRBV6-6	TRBJ1-1	CASSYSRSGGWTEAFF
TRBV28	TRBJ1-4	CASMKSRGTGGEKLFF
TRBV7-8	TRBJ2-2	CASSLRASGGAANTGELFF
TRBV10-3	TRBJ2-1	CAISPPGLPRGLAPECEQFF
TRBV18	TRBJ1-1	CASSPNRNTEAFF
TRBV6-5	TRBJ2-3	CASRNRDNRPHTQYF
TRBV6-5	TRBJ1-5	CASVPRTHSNQPQHF
TRBV29-1	TRBJ1-1	CSVHRGVNTEAFF
TRBV19	TRBJ2-1	CASSIIGEQFF
TRBV7-2	TRBJ2-7	CASSLTEGTTYEQYF
TRBV5-1	TRBJ2-7	CASSLGPRVIYEQYF
TRBV2	TRBJ2-7	CASIRTGGTIEQYF
TRBV12-3/TRBV12-4	TRBJ2-5	CASSFVSGETQYF
TRBV16	TRBJ1-4	CASSQGRTEKLFF
TRBV7-2	TRBJ2-5	CASSAGGQETQYF
TRBV28	TRBJ2-7	CASRRTVSYEQYF
TRBV7-2	TRBJ2-2	CASSNKNTGELFF
TRBV11-1	TRBJ1-1	CASSLADTGYTEAFF
TRBV10-3	TRBJ2-1	CAISEFVGGSYNEQFF
TRBV5-1	TRBJ2-2	CASSVGQGATGELFF
TRBV20-1	TRBJ1-1	CSASRFETGKGTEAFF
TRBV2	TRBJ1-2	CASSDSGYGYTF
TRBV28	TRBJ1-1	CASRPRGMNTEAFF
TRBV29-1	TRBJ1-2	CSVEGGLSYGYTF
TRBV11-3	TRBJ2-1	CASSLDWGGRRSYNEQFF
TRBV11-2	TRBJ2-3	CASSSRARRTSTDTQYF
TRBV29-1	TRBJ1-2	CSVEKGLGHRGPVQGYTF
TRBV25-1	TRBJ1-1	CASSESGGNTEAFF
TRBV7-9	TRBJ2-7	CASSSSGQGLHEQYF